Detailed here is one T cell receptor (beta chain). The antigen it recognizes is unknown. No per-base quality is available; no much larger clone lies one base away. The library relied on the immunoSEQ multiplex PCR assay. For the multiplex PCR, a mixture combining 60 forward primers for TCR Vbeta segments and 13 reverse primers for TCR Jbeta segments was used. A multiplex PCR assay on genomic DNA amplified the CDR3 region of rearranged TCR beta genes. On the Illumina HiSeq System, the amplified TCR beta libraries were sequenced as 87-base-pair reads. The published analysis was carried out like this. Across the 666 repertoires, a later analysis counted 80 million or so unique TCR beta chains, roughly 11 million of which were shared by at least two donors. A nearest-neighbor algorithm error-corrected the raw reads and collapsed the reads into unique sequences, merging closely related sequences to remove PCR and sequencing errors. To assign V, D and J gene segments, CDR3 sequences were aligned to IMGT reference sequences. For a sequence to be retained, a match of at least six nucleotides to both a V gene segment and a J gene segment was required. A rearrangement was called productive if the CDR3 had no stop codons and remained in frame with V and J, and every other rearrangement was called non-productive. Following IMGT convention, CDR3 was defined as the stretch from the second conserved V-encoded cysteine up to the conserved J-encoded phenylalanine. In an earlier analysis of around 570 of the donors, sequences lacking an unambiguous match to a single V gene segment were excluded. An earlier analysis of fewer than 750 of the donors called V segments functional above 56.7% productive rearrangements and segregating when the between-donor standard deviation exceeded 5%. A statistical classification framework was built to diagnose cytomegalovirus status from the catalog of TCR beta chain sequences. In a later analysis, TCR nucleotide sequences were compared against IMGT/GENE-DB human TR gene sequences so that V and J genes could be assigned. A later analysis assigned CDR3 sequences and most-parsimonious VDJ recombination scenarios with the TCRdist pipeline. In a later analysis, each TCR beta chain was defined by its CDR3 amino acid sequence together with its V-gene family, and reads without a unique V-gene family were excluded. In a later analysis, around 600 highly shared, low-generation-probability nucleotide sequences were removed to address suspected cross-contamination and a sequencing artifact. In a later analysis, a clonal expansion index for each public chain was calculated from normalized within-repertoire ranks of inferred template counts. Generation probabilities in a later analysis came from a VDJ recombination model fitted to out-of-frame rearrangements, and those results were checked against IGoR. A later analysis scored TCR-TCR, TCR-HLA and TCR-CMV co-occurrence with hypergeometric tests, applying a repertoire-size bias correction to TCR pairs. In a later analysis, false discovery rates were estimated by permuting HLA or CMV assignments 20 times. In a later analysis, co-occurring TCRs were grouped using DBSCAN, with TCRdist sequence similarity added in when clustering inside HLA-allele-positive subsets. Co-occurrence clustering excluded repertoires with fewer than 30,000 or more than 120,000 public chains, plus five with anomalous nucleotide sharing. TCRdb retrieved this table from immuneACCESS and kept in-frame rearrangements only. Not all clones are present; in checked studies, unresolved V genes account for under half, and no reason is known for the remainder. That table furnishes V, J and clone size, whereas the DNA furnished D and trimming. Counted in this sample were around 190,000 clones; 65% to 90% of them appeared once. The ten biggest clones cover about 2.2% of the sample.

This sample is part of a study of cytomegalovirus exposure and HLA in healthy donors (dated by TCRdb to 2017 to 2019). For the wider study: According to an earlier analysis of 587 of the donors, about 179 million T cells yielded 117 million unique TCR beta sequences and 250 to 350 Gb of sequence data. A few DR-DQ haplotypes were treated as single units for association and clustering because of strong linkage in the cohort. Across 398 genotyped donors of the cohort, an average of approximately 220,000 unique TCR beta nucleotide sequences per donor were sequenced, and roughly 17% of those sequences were non-productive. Every discovery cohort repertoire had been produced on one sequencing platform. Among the approximately 420 genotyped donors, around 81% belonged to the genetic ancestry cluster associated with self-reported Caucasian donors. The study aimed to test whether cataloging public T cell receptors could reveal signatures of past pathogen exposure. In the later analysis, no new phenotypic data were used to find candidate immune exposures; instead, reliance was placed on TCR beta sequences and their occurrence across donors. The study combined high-throughput TCR immunosequencing, statistical association of individual TCRs with disease status, and machine learning to predict cytomegalovirus infection status. Donor age, sex, ethnicity and CMV serostatus were compiled together with the repertoire data. HLA typing included class I and class II loci at four-digit resolution. An earlier analysis of around 580 of the donors used high-throughput TCR beta sequencing to judge whether each TCR beta V gene segment behaved as functional or pseudogenic. A later analysis re-analyzed previously published TCR beta repertoires from several hundred donors and added high-resolution HLA genotyping to study TCR occurrence patterns. An early release covering roughly 600 HLA-typed donors comprised approximately 290 gigabases of sequencing data and 65 million to 100 million unique TCR sequences. In a later genetic analysis, genome-wide SNP genotypes for about 60% of the 666 donors were used, and that subset was treated as a discovery cohort. Besides the first cohort of 500 to 700 subjects, a separate validation cohort made up of roughly 120 different subjects was used. Typing coverage varied by locus: roughly 629-640 donors for A, B, C, DRB1 and DQB1; approximately 520 for DQA1; approximately 610 for DPA1; roughly 470 for DPB1. Using immunosequencing, the study profiled T cell repertoires from 640 or so subjects and related those repertoires to cytomegalovirus serostatus.

The cohort comprised 670 or so healthy bone marrow donors. Cohort members were all nominally healthy when sampled, although unrecorded immune exposures were likely present. The donor was CMV seronegative and was included in the group of under 450 seronegative cohort members. Each donor provided a peripheral blood sample, and peripheral blood mononuclear cells were used for TCR beta sequencing. Genomic DNA extraction from the blood cell samples was performed with the Qiagen DNeasy Blood Extraction Kit. General conclusions and limits of the study: Assigning TCR associations to individual alleles was difficult when HLA alleles, especially DR and DQ, strongly co-occurred. The study listed around 160 TCR beta chains as associated with cytomegalovirus. A later analysis found that TCR association rates varied across HLA loci, with DRB1 alleles showing the most associated TCRs and HLA-C alleles the fewest. A cluster of highly shared sequence variants was judged likely to represent a technical artifact of the sequencing pipeline. The presence/absence analyses assumed that sequencing depth was roughly uniform across donors, and that assumption may not be true. Several of the top co-occurrence clusters appeared to be linked to parvovirus B19, influenza, CMV and Epstein-Barr virus, according to a later analysis. It was suggested by the authors that the approach could potentially be generalized to other disease states and immunological phenotypes. The earlier analysis of 587 of the donors excluded approximately 15 rarely observed V segments, including chromosome 9 orphons, because counts were too low. In a later genetic analysis, a missense DCLRE1C variant was associated with V-gene and J-gene trimming of TCR beta chains, and the association was replicated in an independent cohort. While some public TCRs were present in many individuals, most TCR sequences turned up only very rarely across donors. In a later analysis, HLA-associated TCR beta chains were found to be more clonally expanded and to have lower generation probabilities than equally common non-associated chains. HLA typing was unavailable for some donors at each locus, so association tests used only the typed subset. A later genetic analysis reported fewer N-insertions in productive TCRs among donors in an Asian-associated ancestry cluster than the 666-donor mean. According to a later analysis, most CMV-associated TCR beta chains appeared to be HLA-restricted, and the HLA associations seemed to be driven largely by CMV exposure. A further reported finding was that TCR beta sequences accurately predicted the HLA-A and HLA-B alleles for most subjects in the first cohort. An earlier analysis of 587 of the donors showed that most TCR beta V segments appeared in productive rearrangements either about 87% or about 30% of the time, which broadly matched IMGT annotations. Specific HLA alleles were associated with some 15,000 TCR beta sequences at a false discovery rate of 0.05 in a later analysis. CMV serostatus was the only immune exposure information available for the cohort. This cohort had only TCR beta chains sequenced, and the lack of alpha or paired-chain data limited which features could be detected. Linkage disequilibrium might explain the correlated functional status among segregating V segments, but an unknown experimental factor could not be excluded. Cytomegalovirus status was reported to be diagnosed by the classifier with high specificity and sensitivity in both the original and validation cohorts. In vitro tests confirmed that three of the cytomegalovirus-associated TCR beta chains recognize cytomegalovirus antigens.

This TCR derives from a woman aged 50 to 60 in good health and CMV-seronegative. Material for sequencing was PBMCs.

CDR3 region: CASSPYGEKLFF. The DNA sequence is given as TGTGCCAGCAGCCCGTACGGGGAAAAACTGTTTTTT. Rearrangement joined TRBV7-9 to TRBJ1-4, with the identity of the D gene unclear. The V and J ends are trimmed by 5 bases and 8 bases, leaving 9 bases between them. From the cysteine through the phenylalanine, the CDR3 covers 12 amino acids. The only DNA kept is the CDR3, 36 bases in frame from the first base. The germline V gene (reference sequence) yields SEHNR for CDR1 and FQNEAQ for CDR2.